The rows below give T cell receptor beta chains drawn from one sample of a study of control samples from healthy donors and cancer patients. Here immunoSEQ multiplex PCR was the method, and the copy in TCRdb shows in-frame clones only, minus some. In the table there are under 200,000 clones, about 94% of which are singletons. Sequencing input: blood. The receptors were sampled from a woman aged 35 to 49 in good health. The CDR3 runs from the conserved cysteine through the conserved F or W. A D gene is named only where the DNA matches it firmly. For some rows the clone size is stated as once, few or many, or as a class when expanded; others skip it.

V gene: TRBV7-2; D gene: .; J gene: TRBJ1-5; clone size: .; CDR3 DNA: TGTGCCAGCAGTTGGGGACCACACAATCAGCCCCAGCATTTT; CDR3 protein: CASSWGPHNQPQHF
V gene: TRBV7-2; D gene: .; J gene: TRBJ1-1; clone size: .; CDR3 DNA: TGTGCCAGCAGCTTAGGGCAGAGTAAAACTGAAGCTTTCTTT; CDR3 protein: CASSLGQSKTEAFF
V gene: TRBV6-2/TRBV6-3; D gene: .; J gene: TRBJ2-2; clone size: .; CDR3 DNA: TGTGCCAGCAGTTACAGGGGACGCGGGGAGCTGTTTTTT; CDR3 protein: CASSYRGRGELFF
V gene: TRBV5-1; D gene: .; J gene: TRBJ1-5; clone size: .; CDR3 DNA: TGCGCCAGCAGCTTAGGGGGTACTCAGCCCCAGCATTTT; CDR3 protein: CASSLGGTQPQHF
V gene: TRBV2; D gene: TRBD1; J gene: TRBJ2-4; clone size: .; CDR3 DNA: TGTGCCAGCACCTGGGACAGAAAAAACATTCAGTACTTC; CDR3 protein: CASTWDRKNIQYF
V gene: TRBV9; D gene: .; J gene: TRBJ2-4; clone size: once; CDR3 DNA: TGTGCCAGCAGCGTACAGGACGGAACGGCCAAAAACATTCAGTACTTC; CDR3 protein: CASSVQDGTAKNIQYF
V gene: TRBV12-3/TRBV12-4; D gene: .; J gene: TRBJ1-1; clone size: .; CDR3 DNA: TGTGCCAGCAGTTTAGCCGGACAAATCGAAGCTTTCTTT; CDR3 protein: CASSLAGQIEAFF
V gene: TRBV6-2/TRBV6-3; D gene: .; J gene: TRBJ1-1; clone size: once; CDR3 DNA: TGTGCCAGCAGTCGGGGGGGCAGCAGCGAAGCTTTCTTT; CDR3 protein: CASSRGGSSEAFF
V gene: TRBV9; D gene: .; J gene: TRBJ2-4; clone size: .; CDR3 DNA: TGTGCCAGCAGCTTAGGAGTAGCCAAAAACATTCAGTACTTC; CDR3 protein: CASSLGVAKNIQYF
V gene: TRBV11-2; D gene: .; J gene: TRBJ2-7; clone size: .; CDR3 DNA: TGTGCCAGCAGCACCGGGACTTACGAGCAGTACTTC; CDR3 protein: CASSTGTYEQYF
V gene: TRBV5-1; D gene: .; J gene: TRBJ1-1; clone size: .; CDR3 DNA: TGCGCCAGCAGCTTTGGGTCTGCGAACACTGAAGCTTTCTTT; CDR3 protein: CASSFGSANTEAFF
V gene: TRBV9; D gene: .; J gene: TRBJ2-1; clone size: .; CDR3 DNA: TGTGCCACGGCCGAGGGGCCTCGGGATGAGCAGTTCTTC; CDR3 protein: CATAEGPRDEQFF
V gene: TRBV9; D gene: .; J gene: TRBJ2-1; clone size: once; CDR3 DNA: TGTGCCAGCAGCGTAGTACTAGGGACTAATGAGCAGTTCTTC; CDR3 protein: CASSVVLGTNEQFF